The 31 T cell receptor beta chains reported below all come from one sample, sequenced in a study of blood T cell repertoires in COVID-19. This table comes from immunoSEQ multiplex PCR, and its TCRdb copy is limited to in-frame clones, with some not included. There are approximately 52,000 clones in the sample; roughly nine tenths occur only once, and roughly 15% lies in the top ten. Sequences were obtained from peripheral blood. The receptors shown here come from a human donor with active COVID-19. The donor label of this sample is uncertain.

The chain employs TRBV3-1 (or the pseudogene TRBV3-2) and TRBJ2-4; 8 nucleotides match TRBD2. The germline V gene has CDR1 LGHDT and CDR2 YNNKEL (reference sequence). V shed 1 base and J 9 bases; nucleotides not matched to a gene: 17. This CDR3 has 18 amino acids. CDR3 nucleotides: TGTGCCAGCAGCCAAGTTATGGCTAGCGGGCTGGACCAAGGCATTCAGTACTTC. Its translation is CASSQVMASGLDQGIQYF.

The V gene is TRBV27, the J gene TRBJ2-3, with D hard to call. The CDR3 length is 13 residues. The V and J ends lost 5 bases and 2 bases respectively, with 8 bases between them. Germline CDR1 MNHEY, CDR2 SMNVEV (reference sequence). The CDR3 loop is CASSLQATDTQYF. CDR3 bases: TGTGCCAGCAGTCTCCAAGCCACAGATACGCAGTATTTT.

The chain combines TRBV6-2 or TRBV6-3 with TRBJ2-1, with a possible D match to TRBD1 (6 bases). The CDR3 is 13 amino acids. In germline, CDR1 is MNHEY, CDR2 SVGEGT. V lost 5 bases to trimming and J lost 4 bases, with 9 bases between them. The CDR3 DNA sequence: TGTGCCAGCAGTCAGGACAGTTACAATGAGCAGTTCTTC. Its protein is CASSQDSYNEQFF.

The chain has TRBV6-2 or TRBV6-3 and TRBJ2-1; the D gene is possibly TRBD1 (7 bases). The CDR3 has 15 amino acids. Germline V gene lookup returns CDR1 MNHEY and CDR2 SVGEGT. Trimming cost V 2 bases and J 3 bases, with 11 bases left between them. CDR3 loop: CASSYGQGGYNEQFF. Written as DNA, the CDR3 is TGTGCCAGCAGTTACGGGCAGGGGGGCTACAATGAGCAGTTCTTC.

The chain joins TRBV29-1 to TRBJ2-7; perhaps TRBD1 as D (6 bases). CDR1 and CDR2 (germline): SQVTM, ANQGSEA. The CDR3 loop spans 12 amino acids. The CDR3 bases are TGCAGAGGCATCACAGGGTTAAACGAGCAGTACTTC. It codes for CRGITGLNEQYF.

The chain recombines TRBV10-3 with TRBJ2-7, with TRBD1 as a possible D gene (5 bases). V lost 6 bases to trimming and J lost 0 bases, with 6 bases between them. Looked up from germline, CDR1 is ENHRY and CDR2 is SYGVKD. The CDR3 runs to 12 residues. The CDR3 here is CAISRDSYEQYF. For the CDR3, the DNA is TGTGCCATCAGCAGGGACTCCTACGAGCAGTACTTC.

The chain is built from TRBV5-5 and TRBJ2-1, with D perhaps TRBD1 (5 bases). The germline V and J ends were trimmed by 4 bases and 9 bases, with 20 bases remaining between them. Looked up from germline, CDR1 is SGHKS and CDR2 is YYEKEE (reference sequence). The CDR3 has 15 residues. CDR3 protein: CASSPGWGRAAEQFF. The CDR3 nucleotides read TGTGCCAGCAGCCCTGGATGGGGCAGGGCTGCTGAGCAGTTCTTC. Using reference TRBV5-5 and TRBJ2-1 for the parts outside the CDR3, the full variable domain is DAGVTQSPTHLIKTRGQQVTLRCSPISGHKSVSWYQQVLGQGPQFIFQYYEKEERGRGNFPDRFSARQFPNYSSELNVNALLLGDSALYLCASSPGWGRAAEQFFGPGTRLTVL.

This chain joins TRBV16 and TRBJ2-7; no definite D call. V lost 4 bases and J lost 2, with 15 bases in between. The CDR3 has 15 amino acids. Germline V CDR1 and CDR2: KGHSY, FQNENV. The CDR3 region has the DNA TGTGCCAGCAGCCGACGACAAGGCCCACCCTACGAGCAGTACTTC. Protein sequence: CASSRRQGPPYEQYF.

This clone was observed a few times. The gene calls are TRBV29-1 and TRBJ1-1; unclear D gene. This CDR3 comprises 13 residues. Germline V gene data show CDR1 as SQVTM and CDR2 as ANQGSEA. V lost 7 bases and J lost 1, with 13 bases in between. The CDR3 DNA reads TGCAGCGCCGGACTCACGAGGAACACTGAAGCTTTCTTT. It yields the protein CSAGLTRNTEAFF.

This sequence joins TRBV11-2 and TRBJ1-1; possibly TRBD1 for D (6 bases). Germline CDR1 and CDR2: SGHAT and FQNNGV. This CDR3 is built from 14 residues. Between the trimmed V and J ends, which lost 6 bases and 1 base, there was a span of 12 bases. CDR3 protein: CASRLTGRNTEAFF. The CDR3 DNA reads TGTGCCAGCAGGTTGACAGGCCGGAACACTGAAGCTTTCTTT.

V and J are TRBV7-8 and TRBJ2-5; tentatively, D is TRBD2 (5 bases). This CDR3 comprises 17 residues. V shed 0 bases and J shed 2 bases, with 16 bases lying between them. Germline V gene lookup returns CDR1 SGHVS and CDR2 FQNEAQ. The DNA for the CDR3 is TGTGCCAGCAGCTTAGCAGTCGTCAGGACTTTTCAAGAGACCCAGTACTTC. It specifies CASSLAVVRTFQETQYF.

The chain joins TRBV5-1 to TRBJ2-5; the match to TRBD2 covers 15 bases. V trimming: 4 bases; J trimming: 2 bases; junction bases outside the gene matches: 6. CDR3 length: 17 residues. Looked up from germline, CDR1 is SGHRS and CDR2 is YFSETQ. The CDR3 is CASSPGTSGGPQETQYF. As DNA, the CDR3 is TGCGCCAGCAGCCCGGGGACTAGCGGGGGGCCTCAAGAGACCCAGTACTTC.

V gene TRBV12-3 or TRBV12-4 combines with J gene TRBJ1-1; 9 nucleotides line up with TRBD1. The V and J ends lost 5 bases and 10 bases, in that order; junction bases with no gene match: 5. The CDR3 is made up of 12 amino acids. CDR3 amino acids: CASSPGTGTAFF. CDR3 bases: TGTGCCAGCAGTCCCGGGACAGGGACAGCTTTCTTT.

The chain carries TRBV4-1 and TRBJ2-3, with 10 bases identical to TRBD2. V lost 5 bases and J lost 6; bases outside the gene matches: 17. CDR1 is MGHRA and CDR2 is YSYEKL in the germline V gene. The CDR3 length is 18 residues. CDR3 sequence reads: CASSTPGLADLRRDTQYF. The CDR3 nucleotides read TGCGCCAGCAGCACCCCAGGACTAGCGGACTTAAGGAGGGATACGCAGTATTTT.

The rearrangement joins TRBV5-6 to TRBJ1-4, with D hard to call. The V end lost 2 bases, the J end lost 7 bases, and 15 bases lay between the germline ends. This CDR3 has 15 residues. The germline V gene encodes CDR1 SGHDT and CDR2 YYEEEE. DNA for the CDR3: TGTGCCAGCAGCTTTTTGAGACGGTCGGGTGAAAAACTGTTTTTT. Its protein is CASSFLRRSGEKLFF.

V gene TRBV11-3 combines with J gene TRBJ2-3; D may be TRBD2 (5 bases). V dropped 3 bases and J dropped 2 bases, with 6 bases sitting between them. This CDR3 contains 13 residues. CDR1 and CDR2 (germline): SGHNT, YENEEA. The CDR3 DNA follows: TGTGCCAGCAGCTTGAGGGCCACAGATACGCAGTATTTT. It yields the protein CASSLRATDTQYF.

This chain connects TRBV27 to TRBJ2-2; the D gene is possibly TRBD1 (5 bases). CDR1 and CDR2 from the germline V gene are MNHEY and SMNVEV (reference sequence). Trimming left V 4 bases short and J 3 bases short, with 9 bases between. CDR3 length equals 14 residues. CDR3 bases: TGTGCCAGCAGTTCGCGACAGCACACCGGGGAGCTGTTTTTT. This translates into CASSSRQHTGELFF.

V usage is TRBV3-1 (or the pseudogene TRBV3-2) and J usage is TRBJ2-5, with D unresolved. The CDR3 has 12 residues. Germline loops: CDR1 LGHDT, CDR2 YNNKEL (reference sequence). With 4 bases removed from V and 8 bases from J, the gap between germline ends came to 11 bases. The CDR3 DNA reads TGTGCCAGCAGCCGATCTACGGTAACCCAGTACTTC. Translation gives CASSRSTVTQYF.

CDR3 sequence: CASSLVFQGSSYNEQFF. CDR3 bases: TGTGCCAGCAGCTTGGTTTTCCAGGGGAGCTCCTACAATGAGCAGTTCTTC. The chain couples TRBV5-4 to TRBJ2-1; weak D call: TRBD1 (6 bases). The V gene lost 0 bases and the J gene lost 0 bases, with 13 bases spanning the gap. This CDR3 comprises 17 residues. Germline V gene sequence: CDR1 SGHNT, CDR2 YYREEE (reference sequence).

The V and J genes are TRBV15 and TRBJ2-5, with D maybe TRBD2 (5 bases). Trimming stripped 5 bases from V and 5 bases from J, with 18 bases between. The CDR3 consists of 15 residues. In germline, CDR1 is LNHNV, CDR2 YYDKDF (reference sequence). In nucleotides, the CDR3 is TGTGCCACCAGCCCCCGGACTTCGACGAGCGAGACCCAGTACTTC. Translation gives CATSPRTSTSETQYF.

A few counts support this clone. The gene calls are TRBV7-9 and TRBJ1-2, with D possibly TRBD1 on 6 matching bases. This CDR3 is built from 13 residues. Germline CDR1 and CDR2: SEHNR and FQNEAQ (reference sequence). Trimming removed 3 bases from V and 8 bases from J, with 13 bases in between. The CDR3 protein is CASSFRTAAGYTF. In nucleotides, the CDR3 is TGTGCCAGCAGCTTTAGGACAGCCGCCGGCTACACCTTC.

The chain has TRBV7-2 and TRBJ2-7; a possible D gene is TRBD1 (5 bases). This CDR3 spans 13 amino acids. Germline V lookup: CDR1 SGHTA, CDR2 FQGNSA. V was shortened by 1 base and J by 1 base, with 5 bases between the two germline ends. CDR3 DNA sequence: TGTGCCAGCAGCTTAGACAGGTCCTACGAGCAGTACTTC. This sequence encodes CASSLDRSYEQYF.

The rearrangement links TRBV11-2 to TRBJ1-1; D perhaps matches TRBD1 (6 bases). The CDR3 spans 14 residues. Between the trimmed V and J ends, which lost 5 bases and 0 bases, there was a span of 10 bases. Germline assignment: CDR1 SGHAT and CDR2 FQNNGV. The CDR3 sequence is CASSPRDMNTEAFF. The CDR3 DNA sequence: TGTGCCAGCAGCCCCAGGGACATGAACACTGAAGCTTTCTTT.

The gene calls are TRBV1 and TRBJ1-1; the table's D gene call, TRBD1, was not cross checked with the DNA. TRBV1 is a documented pseudogene. The CDR3 covers 14 residues. The DNA for the CDR3 is TGCACCAGCAGCCGCTCCCGGGACACATCAACGGCTTTCTTT. Translation gives CTSSRSRDTSTAFF.

The V call is TRBV15, the J call TRBJ1-1; D is ambiguous. Per the germline V gene, CDR1 is LNHNV and CDR2 is YYDKDF (reference sequence). Deletions cut 1 base from V and 0 bases from J, with 12 bases between. This CDR3 has 16 residues. As DNA, the CDR3 is TGTGCCACCAGCAGAGGATCGGGAGGGATGAACACTGAAGCTTTCTTT. Protein sequence: CATSRGSGGMNTEAFF.

The chain couples TRBV4-2 to TRBJ2-3; the match to TRBD1 covers 8 bases. Per germline, CDR1 LGHNA and CDR2 YNFKEQ. The CDR3 totals 16 residues. J was trimmed by 4 bases and V by 2 bases; bases with no gene match: 8. The CDR3 loop reads CASSQIAGGSADTQYF. The CDR3 coding sequence is TGTGCCAGCAGCCAAATCGCAGGGGGCTCGGCAGATACGCAGTATTTT.

J is TRBJ1-1 and V is TRBV24-1; D uncertain. CDR1 is KGHDR, CDR2 SFDVKD, per germline. V was shortened by 0 bases and J by 2 bases, with 9 bases between the two germline ends. This CDR3 has 15 residues. The CDR3 region is CATSDLRGGNTEAFF. The DNA of the CDR3 is TGTGCCACCAGTGATTTGCGAGGAGGAAACACTGAAGCTTTCTTT.

This clone has a handful of counts. The rearrangement uses TRBV4-1 and TRBJ1-6; D gene unclear. The length of the CDR3 is 14 residues. Looked up from germline, CDR1 is MGHRA and CDR2 is YSYEKL. V was clipped by 0 bases and J by 9 bases, with 9 bases between them. The CDR3 spells CASSQDIAVSPLHF. DNA of the CDR3: TGCGCCAGCAGCCAAGATATAGCGGTTTCACCCCTCCACTTT.

This clone showed up just once. The rearrangement joins TRBV7-2 to TRBJ2-2, with TRBD2 as a possible D gene (5 bases). Germline CDR1 reads SGHTA; CDR2 reads FQGNSA. The CDR3 totals 14 residues. V shed 2 bases and J shed 8 bases, with 12 bases lying between them. CDR3 DNA sequence: TGTGCCAGCAGCTTAAAGGCGCGCGGGGGGGAGCTGTTTTTT. It encodes CASSLKARGGELFF. The full variable domain, its missing parts supplied by reference TRBV7-2 and TRBJ2-2, is GAGVSQSPSNKVTEKGKDVELRCDPISGHTALYWYRQSLGQGLEFLIYFQGNSAPDKSGLPSDRFSAERTGGSVSTLTIQRTQQEDSAVYLCASSLKARGGELFFGEGSRLTVL.

The chain recombines TRBV11-2 with TRBJ2-7; 7 bases map to TRBD2. CDR1 is SGHAT and CDR2 is FQNNGV in the germline V gene. With 5 bases clipped from V and 1 base from J, the junction kept 5 bases outside the gene matches. The CDR3 is 14 residues long. The DNA of the CDR3 is TGTGCCAGCAGCCTAATCGGGGGGTCCTACGAGCAGTACTTC. Its protein product is CASSLIGGSYEQYF.

The V call is TRBV2, the J call TRBJ2-2, with 10 bases lining up with TRBD1. Germline V gene sequence: CDR1 SNHLY, CDR2 FYNNEI. V lost 6 bases, J lost 5 bases, and 3 bases stayed unmatched. The CDR3 contains 14 residues. In nucleotides, the CDR3 is TGTGCCAGCAGCGACAGGGGGCCGACCGGGGAGCTGTTTTTT. It specifies CASSDRGPTGELFF. Looking up the rest from reference TRBV2 and TRBJ2-2 gives the full variable domain: EPEVTQTPSHQVTQMGQEVILRCVPISNHLYFYWYRQILGQKVEFLVSFYNNEISEKSEIFDDQFSVERPDGSNFTLKIRSTKLEDSAMYFCASSDRGPTGELFFGEGSRLTVL.